This TCR beta chain was observed in a study of shared clonotypes between healthy human individuals. CD45RO-negative, CCR7-selected cells formed the naive CD8 fraction, which excluded terminally differentiated effector memory CD45RA+ cells. Researchers ran the assay at a deep level. TCRdb's table, derived via immunoSEQ multiplex PCR, lists solely in-frame clones and lacks some. The table shows about 2 million clones, with about 95% occurring only once. Trimming cost V 5 bases and J 1 base; bases outside gene matches: 20. Looked up from germline, CDR1 is SGHDN and CDR2 is FVKESK. This CDR3 region has 20 residues.

The chain joins TRBV14 to TRBJ2-7; 10 bases match TRBD1. The clonotype comes from a man aged 18 to 35 in good health. Sequencing input: naive CD8+ T cells sorted from blood. The CDR3 loop reads CASSYQDRDRGLKISYEQYF. For the CDR3, the DNA is TGTGCCAGCAGCTATCAAGACCGGGACAGGGGTTTAAAGATTTCCTACGAGCAGTACTTC.